The T cell receptor (beta chain) described here comes from a study of blood T cell repertoires in COVID-19. Study information: Material from acute and convalescent COVID-19 was sourced from the United States, Italy and Spain. Sources were T cells, B-cell-depleted T cells, or PBMCs; the material itself was cDNA or gDNA.

Per the authors' pipeline: Using reference gene primer amplification, nucleated cell counts were estimated. Generated by immunoSEQ multiplex PCR, the TCRdb table keeps only in-frame clones and is missing some. V and J calls and clone size come straight from that table; D and trimming were deduced from the DNA. Seen here are 150,000 to 200,000 clones, 85% observed once, and the top ten hold 6.5% to 9%. The CDR3 spans 14 residues. Germline V gives CDR1 SGHTA, CDR2 FQGTGA. Trimming took 4 bases from V and 9 from J, leaving 18 bases between them. Source material: peripheral blood. The chain combines TRBV7-3 with TRBJ2-5; D perhaps matches TRBD1 (7 bases). This clonotype was sampled from a woman in her sixties with acute or convalescent COVID-19. The CDR3 loop is CASSSGDSIQAQYF. The DNA for the CDR3 is TGTGCCAGCAGCTCGGGGGACAGCATCCAGGCCCAGTACTTC. The full variable domain, in which reference TRBV7-3 and TRBJ2-5 provide the parts outside the CDR3, is GAGVSQTPSNKVTEKGKYVELRCDPISGHTALYWYRQSLGQGPEFLIYFQGTGAADDSGLPNDRFFAVRPEGSVSTLKIQRTERGDSAVYLCASSSGDSIQAQYFGPGTRLLVL.